Shown below are 13 T cell receptor beta chains from a single sample sequenced in a study of blood T cell repertoires in COVID-19. Method: immunoSEQ multiplex PCR; TCRdb's copy keeps in-frame clones and lacks some. Of hundreds of thousands of clones in the sample, about nine tenths were seen once. The sequencing sample was made of peripheral blood. These receptor sequences come from a man aged 50 to 59 with COVID-19, enrolled during active disease.

V usage is TRBV19 and J usage is TRBJ1-4; D is ambiguous. Germline loops: CDR1 LNHDA, CDR2 SQIVND (reference sequence). Deletions cut 4 bases from V and 0 bases from J, with 9 bases between. The CDR3 consists of 15 residues. CDR3 protein: CASSTLSATNEKLFF. In DNA form, the CDR3 reads TGTGCCAGTAGTACCCTCAGTGCAACTAATGAAAAACTGTTTTTT.

The chain is built from TRBV29-1 and TRBJ2-5; 8 bases fit TRBD2. Germline loops: CDR1 SQVTM, CDR2 ANQGSEA. The length of the CDR3 is 15 residues. J was trimmed by 4 bases and V by 6 bases; bases with no gene match: 13. CDR3 DNA sequence: TGCAGCGTCCAAGGACTAGCCCAAAGAGGAGAGACCCAGTACTTC. Protein product: CSVQGLAQRGETQYF.

The V call is TRBV27, the J call TRBJ1-4; D gene unclear. Trimming shortened V by 8 bases and J by 3 bases, and 10 bases separated the two germline ends. This CDR3 comprises 13 residues. Germline CDR1 is MNHEY and CDR2 is SMNVEV (reference sequence). In DNA form, the CDR3 reads TGTGCCAGCCGGCCAGGTTCTAATGAAAAACTGTTTTTT. Its translation is CASRPGSNEKLFF.

This chain connects TRBV7-2 to TRBJ2-3; possible D gene TRBD2, 6 bases. Germline assignment: CDR1 SGHTA and CDR2 FQGNSA. Trimming removed 6 bases from V and 0 bases from J, with 19 bases in between. This CDR3 is 17 amino acids long. The CDR3 protein is CASSPGAGKVSTDTQYF. DNA for the CDR3: TGTGCCAGCAGTCCTGGGGCGGGGAAGGTGAGCACAGATACGCAGTATTTT.

The V call is TRBV30, the J call TRBJ2-5; a weak D match, TRBD2 (6 bases). Between the trimmed V and J ends, which lost 3 bases and 2 bases, there was a span of 16 bases. Germline V gene sequence: CDR1 GTSNPN, CDR2 SVGIG (reference sequence). The CDR3 totals 15 residues. The CDR3 DNA sequence: TGTGCCTGGAGCGATCTTAGGGACTTTCAAGAGACCCAGTACTTC. Protein product: CAWSDLRDFQETQYF.

This sequence joins TRBV6-5 and TRBJ1-2, with TRBD1 matching over 7 bases. Germline lookup yields CDR1 MNHEY and CDR2 SVGAGI. Trimming took 4 bases from V and 4 from J; bases not matched to a gene: 3. The CDR3 loop spans 13 amino acids. CDR3 nucleotide sequence: TGTGCCAGCAGTTCTGACAGGGCCTATGGCTACACCTTC. Amino acid sequence: CASSSDRAYGYTF.

The gene calls are TRBV5-5 and TRBJ2-2; 9 positions match TRBD1. Germline V lookup: CDR1 SGHKS, CDR2 YYEKEE (reference sequence). V shed 3 bases, J shed 5 bases, and the junction held 5 bases outside the gene matches. The CDR3 contains 15 residues. The CDR3 DNA reads TGTGCCAGCAGCTGGGGGGACAGGGAAACCGGGGAGCTGTTTTTT. Translated: CASSWGDRETGELFF. The complete variable domain, with remaining parts taken from reference TRBV5-5 and TRBJ2-2, reads DAGVTQSPTHLIKTRGQQVTLRCSPISGHKSVSWYQQVLGQGPQFIFQYYEKEERGRGNFPDRFSARQFPNYSSELNVNALLLGDSALYLCASSWGDRETGELFFGEGSRLTVL.

The V call is TRBV7-2, the J call TRBJ2-7; the match to TRBD2 covers 9 bases. There are 15 residues in the CDR3. Trimming removed 5 bases from V and 1 base from J; junction bases left unmatched: 6. Germline V gives CDR1 SGHTA, CDR2 FQGNSA. In DNA form, the CDR3 reads TGTGCCAGCAGCCTTAGCGGGGGCCCGTCCTACGAGCAGTACTTC. It yields the protein CASSLSGGPSYEQYF.

V gene TRBV3-1 (or the pseudogene TRBV3-2) combines with J gene TRBJ2-2; maybe TRBD2 (6 bases). Germline V CDR1 and CDR2: LGHDT, YNNKEL (reference sequence). Trimming took off 0 bases at V and 1 base at J, with 9 bases between the two ends. The CDR3 is 16 amino acids. CDR3 coding DNA: TGTGCCAGCAGCCAAGACCTGGGGGGGAACACCGGGGAGCTGTTTTTT. This sequence encodes CASSQDLGGNTGELFF.

This chain joins TRBV19 and TRBJ1-3; D unresolved. CDR1 is LNHDA and CDR2 is SQIVND in the germline V gene (reference sequence). V was clipped by 2 bases and J by 0 bases, with 8 bases between them. This CDR3 spans 15 amino acids. CDR3 sequence (DNA): TGTGCCAGTAGTATAAGCGTTAGCTCTGGAAACACCATATATTTT. This sequence encodes CASSISVSSGNTIYF.

The chain carries TRBV19 and TRBJ2-2; 9 positions match TRBD1. Germline V lookup: CDR1 LNHDA, CDR2 SQIVND (reference sequence). With V trimmed by 6 bases and J by 4 bases, 6 bases remained unmatched. The CDR3 is 15 residues long. The CDR3 loop is CASSPRQGGTGELFF. CDR3 bases: TGTGCCAGTAGCCCCCGACAGGGGGGCACCGGGGAGCTGTTTTTT.

V usage is TRBV7-2 and J usage is TRBJ2-1; 13 positions agree with TRBD2. The CDR3 loop spans 16 amino acids. V dropped 1 base and J dropped 15; count of bases not matched to a gene: 12. CDR1 and CDR2 from the germline V gene are SGHTA and FQGNSA. As DNA, the CDR3 is TGTGCCAGCAGCTTAGTGGTACTAGCGGGGGGGCGAGGGTGGTTCTTC. Translating gives CASSLVVLAGGRGWFF. Combining the CDR3 with reference TRBV7-2 and TRBJ2-1 gives the whole variable domain GAGVSQSPSNKVTEKGKDVELRCDPISGHTALYWYRQSLGQGLEFLIYFQGNSAPDKSGLPSDRFSAERTGGSVSTLTIQRTQQEDSAVYLCASSLVVLAGGRGWFFGPGTRLTVL.

This chain uses TRBV18 with TRBJ1-1; possibly TRBD1 for D (5 bases). Trimming stripped 2 bases from V and 4 bases from J, with 11 bases between. Germline CDR1 KGHSH, CDR2 LQKENI. The CDR3 has 14 residues. This CDR3 is CASSPEGRATEAFF. CDR3 coding DNA: TGTGCCAGCTCACCAGAGGGGAGGGCCACTGAAGCTTTCTTT.